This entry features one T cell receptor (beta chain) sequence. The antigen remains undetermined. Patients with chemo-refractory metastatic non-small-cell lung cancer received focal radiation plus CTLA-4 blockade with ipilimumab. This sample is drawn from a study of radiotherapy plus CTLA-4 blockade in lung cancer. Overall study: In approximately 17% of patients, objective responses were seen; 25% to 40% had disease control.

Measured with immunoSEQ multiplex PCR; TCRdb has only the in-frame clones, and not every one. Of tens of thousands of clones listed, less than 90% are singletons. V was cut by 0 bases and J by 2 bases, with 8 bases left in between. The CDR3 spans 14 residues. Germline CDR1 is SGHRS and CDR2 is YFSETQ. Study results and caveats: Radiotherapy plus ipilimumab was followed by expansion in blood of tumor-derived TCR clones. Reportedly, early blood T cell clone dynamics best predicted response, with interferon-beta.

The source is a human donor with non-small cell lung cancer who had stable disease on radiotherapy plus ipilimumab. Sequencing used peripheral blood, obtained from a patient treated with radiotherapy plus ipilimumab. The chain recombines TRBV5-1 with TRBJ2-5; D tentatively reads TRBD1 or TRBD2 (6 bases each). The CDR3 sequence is CASSLGGAQETQYF. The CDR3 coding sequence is TGCGCCAGCAGCTTGGGGGGGGCACAAGAGACCCAGTACTTC.